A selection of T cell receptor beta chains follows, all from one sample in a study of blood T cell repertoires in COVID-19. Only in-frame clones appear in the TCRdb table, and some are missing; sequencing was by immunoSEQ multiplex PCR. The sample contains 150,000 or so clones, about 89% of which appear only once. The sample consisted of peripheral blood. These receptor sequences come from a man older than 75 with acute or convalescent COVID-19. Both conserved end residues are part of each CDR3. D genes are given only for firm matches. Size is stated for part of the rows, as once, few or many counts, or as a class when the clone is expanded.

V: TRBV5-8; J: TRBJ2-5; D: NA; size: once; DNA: TGTGCCAGCAGCGTCCGGGACTACCAAGAGACCCAGTACTTC; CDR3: CASSVRDYQETQYF
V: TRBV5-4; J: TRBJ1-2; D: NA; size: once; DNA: TGTGCCAGCAGCTTCGGACAAAACTATGGCTACACCTTC; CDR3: CASSFGQNYGYTF
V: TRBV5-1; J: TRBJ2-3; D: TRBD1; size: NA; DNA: TGCGCCAGCAGCTTGGCCATCGGACAGGGGGCAGATACGCAGTATTTT; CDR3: CASSLAIGQGADTQYF
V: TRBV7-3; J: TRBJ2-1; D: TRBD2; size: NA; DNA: TGTGCCAGCAGCTTAACGGCCGGAGGGGGACTAGCGGGAACGGAGCAGTTCTTC; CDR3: CASSLTAGGGLAGTEQFF
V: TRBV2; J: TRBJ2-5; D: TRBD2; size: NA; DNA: TGTGCCAGCGGCTCCAGGACTAGCGGGGGGCGAGGAGAGACCCAGTACTTC; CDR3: CASGSRTSGGRGETQYF
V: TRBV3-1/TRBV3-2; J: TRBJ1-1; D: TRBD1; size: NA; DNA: TGTGCCAGCAGCCATAGGGACAGGGCGAGTGAAGCTTTCTTT; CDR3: CASSHRDRASEAFF
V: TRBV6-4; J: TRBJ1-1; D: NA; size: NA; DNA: TGTGCCAGCAGGGCAGGTCATAACACTGAAGCTTTCTTT; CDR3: CASRAGHNTEAFF
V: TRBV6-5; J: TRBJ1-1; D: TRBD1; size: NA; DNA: TGTGCCAGCAGTTACGATAGGGACAGGGGAGAAGCTTTCTTT; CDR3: CASSYDRDRGEAFF
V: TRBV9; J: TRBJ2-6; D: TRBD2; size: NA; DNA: TGTGCCAGCAGCGTAGTGGGAGGGCAAGGGGCCAACGTCCTGACTTTC; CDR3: CASSVVGGQGANVLTF
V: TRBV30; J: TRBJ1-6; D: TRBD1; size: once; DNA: TGTGCCTGGCAGGACAGGGGGCTTCCGACCCTCCACTTT; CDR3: CAWQDRGLPTLHF
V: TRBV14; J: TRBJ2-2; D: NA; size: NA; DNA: TGTGCCAGCAGCCGGGTAGCGGCCACCGGGGAGCTGTTTTTT; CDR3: CASSRVAATGELFF
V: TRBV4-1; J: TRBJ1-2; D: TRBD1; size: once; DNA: TGCGCCAGCAGCCCCGGGACAGCCGCCTATGGCTACACCTTC; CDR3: CASSPGTAAYGYTF
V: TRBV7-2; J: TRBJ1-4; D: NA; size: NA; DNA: TGTGCCAGCAGCGGCCGGGACAAGAATGAAAAACTGTTTTTT; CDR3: CASSGRDKNEKLFF
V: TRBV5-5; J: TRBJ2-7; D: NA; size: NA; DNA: TGTGCCAGCAGCTTGCAGGGAGGAGCCTACGAGCAGTACTTC; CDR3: CASSLQGGAYEQYF
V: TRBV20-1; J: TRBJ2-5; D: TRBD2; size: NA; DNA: TGCAGTGCTAGTGAGAGACTAGCACATATTGGAGAGACCCAGTACTTC; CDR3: CSASERLAHIGETQYF
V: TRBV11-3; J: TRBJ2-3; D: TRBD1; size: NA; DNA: TGTGCCAGCAGCTCCGGACAGGGCACAGATACGCAGTATTTT; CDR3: CASSSGQGTDTQYF